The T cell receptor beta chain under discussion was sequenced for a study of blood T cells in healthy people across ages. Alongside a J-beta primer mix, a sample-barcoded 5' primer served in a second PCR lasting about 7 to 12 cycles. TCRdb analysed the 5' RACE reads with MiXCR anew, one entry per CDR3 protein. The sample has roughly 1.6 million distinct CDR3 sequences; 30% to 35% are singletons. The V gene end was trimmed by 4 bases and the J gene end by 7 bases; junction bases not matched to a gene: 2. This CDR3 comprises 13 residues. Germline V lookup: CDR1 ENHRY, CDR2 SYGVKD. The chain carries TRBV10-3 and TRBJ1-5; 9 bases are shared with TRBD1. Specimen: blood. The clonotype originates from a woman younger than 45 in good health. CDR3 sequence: CAISGTGDQPQHF. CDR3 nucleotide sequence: TGTGCCATCAGTGGGACAGGGGACCAGCCCCAGCATTTT.